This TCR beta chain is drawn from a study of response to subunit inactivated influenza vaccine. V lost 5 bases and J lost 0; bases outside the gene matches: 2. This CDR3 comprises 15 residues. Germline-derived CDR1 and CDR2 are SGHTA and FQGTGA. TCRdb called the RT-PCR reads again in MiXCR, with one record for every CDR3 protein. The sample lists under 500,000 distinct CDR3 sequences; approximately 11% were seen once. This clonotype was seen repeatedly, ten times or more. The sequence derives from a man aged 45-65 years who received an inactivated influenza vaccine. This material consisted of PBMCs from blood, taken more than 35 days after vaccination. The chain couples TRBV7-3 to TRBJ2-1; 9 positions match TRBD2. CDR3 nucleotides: TGTGCCAGCAGCCCGACTAGCGGCTCCTACAATGAGCAGTTCTTC. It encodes CASSPTSGSYNEQFF.